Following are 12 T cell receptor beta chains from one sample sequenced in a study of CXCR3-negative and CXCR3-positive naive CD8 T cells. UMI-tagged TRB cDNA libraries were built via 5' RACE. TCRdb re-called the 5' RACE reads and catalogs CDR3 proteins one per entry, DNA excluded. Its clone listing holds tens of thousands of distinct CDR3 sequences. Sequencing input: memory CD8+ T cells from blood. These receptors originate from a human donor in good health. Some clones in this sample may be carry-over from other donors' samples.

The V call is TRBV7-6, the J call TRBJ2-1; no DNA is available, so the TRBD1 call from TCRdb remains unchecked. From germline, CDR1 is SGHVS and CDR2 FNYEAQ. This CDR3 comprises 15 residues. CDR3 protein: CASSLNGRPYNEQFF.

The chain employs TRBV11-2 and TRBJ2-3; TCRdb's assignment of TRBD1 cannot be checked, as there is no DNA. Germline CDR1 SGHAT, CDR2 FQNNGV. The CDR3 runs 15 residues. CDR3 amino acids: CASSLAVVSAVTQYF.

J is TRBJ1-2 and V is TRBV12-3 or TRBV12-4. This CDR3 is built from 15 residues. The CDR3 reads CASSLAAHLNYGYTF.

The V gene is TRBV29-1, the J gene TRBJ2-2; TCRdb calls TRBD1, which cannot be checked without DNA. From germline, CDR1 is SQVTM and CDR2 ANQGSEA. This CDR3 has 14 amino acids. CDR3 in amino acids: CSAMWGASTGELFF.

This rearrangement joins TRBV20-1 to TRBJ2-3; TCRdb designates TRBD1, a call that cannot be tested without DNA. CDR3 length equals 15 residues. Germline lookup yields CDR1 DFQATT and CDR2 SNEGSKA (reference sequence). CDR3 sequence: CSARVLGQGQDTQYF.

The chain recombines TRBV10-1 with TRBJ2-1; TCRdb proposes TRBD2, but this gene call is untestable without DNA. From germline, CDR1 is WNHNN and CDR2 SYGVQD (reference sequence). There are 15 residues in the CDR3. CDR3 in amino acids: CASSEYTSGNNEQFF.

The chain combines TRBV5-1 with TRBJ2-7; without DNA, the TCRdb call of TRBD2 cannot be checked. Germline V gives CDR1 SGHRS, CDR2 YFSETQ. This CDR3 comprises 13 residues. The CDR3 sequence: CASSAGSSYEQYF. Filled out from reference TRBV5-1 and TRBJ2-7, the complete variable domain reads KAGVTQTPRYLIKTRGQQVTLSCSPISGHRSVSWYQQTPGQGLQFLFEYFSETQRNKGNFPGRFSGRQFSNSRSEMNVSTLELGDSALYLCASSAGSSYEQYFGPGTRLTVT.

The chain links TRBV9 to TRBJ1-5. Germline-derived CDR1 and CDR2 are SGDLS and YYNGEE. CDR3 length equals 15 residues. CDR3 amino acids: CASSPSGNSNQPQHF.

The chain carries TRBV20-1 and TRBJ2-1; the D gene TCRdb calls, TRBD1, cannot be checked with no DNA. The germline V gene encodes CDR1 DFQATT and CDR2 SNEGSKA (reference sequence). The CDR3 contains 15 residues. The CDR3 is CSARDGGEPPNEQFF.

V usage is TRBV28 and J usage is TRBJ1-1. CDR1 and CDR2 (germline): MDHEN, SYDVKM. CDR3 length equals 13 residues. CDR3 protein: CASSLVDWTEAFF.

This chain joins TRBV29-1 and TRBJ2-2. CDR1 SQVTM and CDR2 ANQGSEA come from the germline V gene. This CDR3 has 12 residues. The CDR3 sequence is CSVERDTGELFF.

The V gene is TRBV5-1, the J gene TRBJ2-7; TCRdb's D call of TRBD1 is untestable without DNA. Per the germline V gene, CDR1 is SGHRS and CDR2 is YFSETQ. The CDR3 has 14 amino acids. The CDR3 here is CASSLAGTGIEQYF.